A single sample is the source of the 11 T cell receptor beta chains below, sequenced in a study of blood T cell repertoires in COVID-19 (dated by TCRdb to 2019 to 2021). Preparation of the library involved the immunoSEQ multiplex PCR assay. This is the immuneACCESS table as TCRdb keeps it, with only in-frame sequences that have V and J called. A part of the clones is gone; compared with another copy, unresolved V genes explain less than half, and the rest is unexplained. Within this sample are 270,000 or so clones, with about nine tenths of them counted one time only. The top ten hold approximately 2.4% of the sample. Sequenced material: PBMCs or T cells enriched from blood (not recorded which). All receptors come from a woman between 18 and 29 years old who had recovered from COVID-19.

Here the CDR3 reads CAITQTSGSSYNEQFF. As DNA, the CDR3 is TGTGCCATCACCCAGACTAGCGGGAGCTCCTACAATGAGCAGTTCTTC. The chain links TRBV10-3 to TRBJ2-1, with TRBD2 identical over 12 bases. In germline, CDR1 is ENHRY, CDR2 SYGVKD. The CDR3 sequence is 16 residues long. The trim removed 7 bases at V and 0 bases at J, leaving 4 bases unmatched.

The genes are TRBV7-3 and TRBJ2-1, with 7 bases identical to TRBD2. CDR3 length equals 15 residues. V shed 0 bases, J shed 8 bases, and the junction held 7 bases outside the gene matches. The V gene's germline CDR1 is SGHTA and CDR2 FQGTGA. CDR3 coding DNA: TGTGCCAGCAGCTTAACCGGCGGGAGTCAGGATGAGCAGTTCTTC. Protein sequence: CASSLTGGSQDEQFF.

The gene calls are TRBV7-2 and TRBJ1-1; a possible D gene is TRBD1 (5 bases). Germline V CDR1 and CDR2: SGHTA, FQGNSA. The CDR3 runs 13 residues. V was cut by 5 bases and J by 3 bases, with 10 bases left in between. The CDR3: CASSLGGDTEAFF. DNA for the CDR3: TGTGCCAGCAGCCTGGGGGGTGACACTGAAGCTTTCTTT.

The chain employs TRBV11-2 and TRBJ1-1; D might be TRBD1 (5 bases). V was clipped by 5 bases and J by 8 bases, with 12 bases between them. CDR1 is SGHAT, CDR2 FQNNGV, per germline. The CDR3 consists of 12 residues. CDR3 in DNA: TGTGCCAGCAGCGTGGGACTTGCGGAAGCTTTCTTT. Its protein is CASSVGLAEAFF.

The rearrangement joins TRBV3-1 (or the pseudogene TRBV3-2) to TRBJ1-1; D is unresolved. Germline lookup yields CDR1 LGHDT and CDR2 YNNKEL (reference sequence). The CDR3 totals 12 residues. Trimming stripped 2 bases from V and 8 bases from J, with 9 bases between. CDR3 sequence (DNA): TGTGCCAGCAGCCAAAACAGCCTAGAAGCTTTCTTT. It codes for CASSQNSLEAFF.

The chain is built from TRBV5-1 and TRBJ1-2; D remains unclear. Germline assignment: CDR1 SGHRS and CDR2 YFSETQ. The CDR3 is 14 amino acids. The V and J ends lost 1 base and 3 bases respectively, with 10 bases between them. The CDR3 region is CASSLSLRDYGYTF. The CDR3 DNA sequence: TGCGCCAGCAGCTTGAGTCTTCGAGACTATGGCTACACCTTC.

The V call is TRBV5-8, the J call TRBJ2-3; a possible D gene is TRBD2 (7 bases). Germline values: CDR1 SGHTS, CDR2 YDEGEE. The CDR3 is made up of 18 amino acids. The V gene lost 3 bases and the J gene lost 0 bases, with 20 bases spanning the gap. This CDR3 is CASSSLEVGGLSTDTQYF. The CDR3 DNA follows: TGTGCCAGCAGCTCCCTCGAGGTGGGGGGGCTAAGCACAGATACGCAGTATTTT.

This chain links TRBV7-9 with TRBJ2-2; the D is unclear. This CDR3 is 15 amino acids long. The V gene's germline CDR1 is SEHNR and CDR2 FQNEAQ (reference sequence). V shed 1 base and J shed 0 bases, with 6 bases lying between them. The chain's CDR3 is CASSLGTSNTGELFF. DNA for the CDR3: TGTGCCAGCAGCTTAGGCACATCGAACACCGGGGAGCTGTTTTTT.

The chain couples TRBV27 to TRBJ2-2, with 12 bases that match TRBD2. Trimming at V came to 6 bases and at J to 6 bases, leaving 8 bases not matched to a gene. The CDR3 totals 16 residues. CDR1 is MNHEY, CDR2 SMNVEV, per germline (reference sequence). The CDR3 sequence is CASSPLTSGSPGELFF. The CDR3 region has the DNA TGTGCCAGCAGCCCCCTGACTAGCGGGAGTCCCGGGGAGCTGTTTTTT.

The chain uses TRBV7-8 and TRBJ1-2; tentative D call: TRBD1 (5 bases). The CDR3 is 13 amino acids. V was trimmed by 5 bases and J by 3 bases, leaving 10 bases between them. The V gene's germline CDR1 is SGHVS and CDR2 FQNEAQ. CDR3 in DNA: TGTGCCAGCAGCCCCCGGGGGGACTATGGCTACACCTTC. Its translation: CASSPRGDYGYTF. The full variable domain, with the rest looked up from reference TRBV7-8 and TRBJ1-2, is GAGVSQSPRYKVAKRGQDVALRCDPISGHVSLFWYQQALGQGPEFLTYFQNEAQLDKSGLPSDRFFAERPEGSVSTLKIQRTQQEDSAVYLCASSPRGDYGYTFGSGTRLTVV.

The CDR3 reads CACGLGLAPRETQYF. The CDR3, as DNA: TGTGCCTGCGGCCTGGGGCTAGCGCCTAGGGAGACCCAGTACTTC. The rearrangement links TRBV3-1 (or the pseudogene TRBV3-2) to TRBJ2-5; tentatively, D is TRBD2 (6 bases). Per the germline V gene, CDR1 is LGHDT and CDR2 is YNNKEL (reference sequence). The CDR3 runs 15 residues. The V gene lost 11 bases and the J gene lost 5 bases, with 24 bases spanning the gap.